Described below is a single T cell receptor beta chain sequence and its context. The sample is drawn from a study of blood T cell repertoires in COVID-19. Study-wide context: Material from acute and convalescent COVID-19 was sourced from the United States, Italy and Spain. T cells, B-cell-depleted T cells, or PBMCs provided the cDNA or gDNA that served as material.

The CDR3 length is 10 residues. The V end was cut by 5 bases, the J end by 7 bases, with 8 bases between. Germline CDR1 reads DFQATT; CDR2 reads SNEGSKA (reference sequence). Clones were sequenced by immunoSEQ multiplex PCR, and TCRdb holds only the in-frame ones, with some missing. This sample has some 220,000 clones, with roughly four fifths found just once. The V call is TRBV20-1, the J call TRBJ1-1; TRBD1 is a possible D gene (5 bases). This clonotype was sampled from a woman aged 60 to 75 with acute or convalescent COVID-19. Source material: peripheral blood. CDR3 nucleotides: TGCAGTGCTCTCAGGGATGAAGCTTTCTTT. It encodes CSALRDEAFF.